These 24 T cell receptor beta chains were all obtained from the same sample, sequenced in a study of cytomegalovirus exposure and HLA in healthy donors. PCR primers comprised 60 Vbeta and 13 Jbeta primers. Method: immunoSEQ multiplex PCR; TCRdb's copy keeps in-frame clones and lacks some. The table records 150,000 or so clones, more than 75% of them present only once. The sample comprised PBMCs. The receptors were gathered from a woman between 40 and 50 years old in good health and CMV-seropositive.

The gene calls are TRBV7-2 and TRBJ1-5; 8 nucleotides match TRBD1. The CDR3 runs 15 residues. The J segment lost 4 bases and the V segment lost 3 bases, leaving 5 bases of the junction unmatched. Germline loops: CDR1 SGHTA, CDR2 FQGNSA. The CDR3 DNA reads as TGTGCCAGCAGCTTGGACAGGGTGGGGAATCAGCCCCAGCATTTT. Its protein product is CASSLDRVGNQPQHF.

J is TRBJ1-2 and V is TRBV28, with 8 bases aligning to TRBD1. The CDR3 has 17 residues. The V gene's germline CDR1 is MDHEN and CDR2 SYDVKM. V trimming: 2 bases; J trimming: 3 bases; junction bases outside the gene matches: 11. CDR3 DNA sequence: TGTGCCAGCAGTTTAGGGGCAGGACAGGGCAGGGACTATGGCTACACCTTC. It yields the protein CASSLGAGQGRDYGYTF.

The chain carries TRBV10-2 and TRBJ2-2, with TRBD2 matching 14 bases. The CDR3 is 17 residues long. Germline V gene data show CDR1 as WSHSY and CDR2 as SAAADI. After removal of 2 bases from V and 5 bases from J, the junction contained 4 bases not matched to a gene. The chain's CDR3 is CASSEPGLAGVTGELFF. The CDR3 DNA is TGCGCCAGCAGTGAGCCGGGACTAGCGGGAGTTACCGGGGAGCTGTTTTTT.

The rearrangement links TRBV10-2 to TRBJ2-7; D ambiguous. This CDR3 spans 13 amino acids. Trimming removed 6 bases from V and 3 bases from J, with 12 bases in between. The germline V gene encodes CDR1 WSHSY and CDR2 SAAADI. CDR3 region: CASSPASGYEQYF. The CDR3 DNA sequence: TGCGCCAGCAGCCCGGCTAGTGGCTACGAGCAGTACTTC.

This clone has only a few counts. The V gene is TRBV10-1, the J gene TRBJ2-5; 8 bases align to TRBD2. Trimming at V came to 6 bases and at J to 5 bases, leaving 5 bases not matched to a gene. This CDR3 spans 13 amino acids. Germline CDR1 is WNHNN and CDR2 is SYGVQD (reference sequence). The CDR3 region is CASRASGSETQYF. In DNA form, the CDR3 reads TGCGCCAGCAGAGCGAGCGGGAGTGAGACCCAGTACTTC.

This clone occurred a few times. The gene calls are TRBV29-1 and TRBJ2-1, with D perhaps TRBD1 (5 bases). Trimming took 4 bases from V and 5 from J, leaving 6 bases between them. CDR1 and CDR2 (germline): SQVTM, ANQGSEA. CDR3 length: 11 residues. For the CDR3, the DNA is TGCAGCGTTGGCAGGGACAATGAGCAGTTCTTC. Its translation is CSVGRDNEQFF.

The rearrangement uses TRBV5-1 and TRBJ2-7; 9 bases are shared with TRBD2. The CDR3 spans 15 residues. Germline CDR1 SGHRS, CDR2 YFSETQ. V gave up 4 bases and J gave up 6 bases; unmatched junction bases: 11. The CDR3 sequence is CASSLELAGEGEQYF. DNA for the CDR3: TGCGCCAGCAGCCTCGAATTAGCGGGAGAAGGCGAGCAGTACTTC.

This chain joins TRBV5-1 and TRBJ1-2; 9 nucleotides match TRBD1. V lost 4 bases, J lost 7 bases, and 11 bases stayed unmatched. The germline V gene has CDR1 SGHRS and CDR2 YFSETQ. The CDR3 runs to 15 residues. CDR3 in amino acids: CASSKDRGARGGYTF. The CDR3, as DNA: TGCGCCAGCAGCAAGGACAGGGGCGCGAGGGGTGGCTACACCTTC.

The CDR3, as DNA: TGCAGCGTGAGGGCTGGGACAGCGTCCTACGAGCAGTACTTC. It codes for CSVRAGTASYEQYF. The chain couples TRBV29-1 to TRBJ2-7; the match to TRBD1 covers 7 bases. V shed 6 bases, J shed 1 base, and the junction held 9 bases outside the gene matches. The germline CDR1 and CDR2 sequences are SQVTM and ANQGSEA. There are 14 residues in the CDR3.

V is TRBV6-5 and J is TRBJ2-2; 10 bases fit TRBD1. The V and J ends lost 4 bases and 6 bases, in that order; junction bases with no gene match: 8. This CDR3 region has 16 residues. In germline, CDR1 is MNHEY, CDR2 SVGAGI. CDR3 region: CASSSPGQGLAGELFF. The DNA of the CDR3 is TGTGCCAGCAGTTCACCGGGACAGGGGTTAGCCGGGGAGCTGTTTTTT.

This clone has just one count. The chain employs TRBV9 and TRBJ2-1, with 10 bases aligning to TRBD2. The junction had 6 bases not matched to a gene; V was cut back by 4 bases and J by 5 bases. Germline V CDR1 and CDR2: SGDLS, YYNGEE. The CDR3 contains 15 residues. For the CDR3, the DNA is TGTGCCAGCAGCAAGACTAGCGGGTCCGACAATGAGCAGTTCTTC. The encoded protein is CASSKTSGSDNEQFF.

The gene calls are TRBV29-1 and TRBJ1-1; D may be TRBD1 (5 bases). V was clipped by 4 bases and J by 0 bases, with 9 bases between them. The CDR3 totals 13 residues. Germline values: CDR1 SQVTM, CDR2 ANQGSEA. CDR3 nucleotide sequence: TGCAGCGTTGTAAGACAGTTGAACACTGAAGCTTTCTTT. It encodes CSVVRQLNTEAFF. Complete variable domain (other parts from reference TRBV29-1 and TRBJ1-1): SAVISQKPSRDICQRGTSLTIQCQVDSQVTMMFWYRQQPGQSLTLIATANQGSEATYESGFVIDKFPISRPNLTFSTLTVSNMSPEDSSIYLCSVVRQLNTEAFFGQGTRLTVV.

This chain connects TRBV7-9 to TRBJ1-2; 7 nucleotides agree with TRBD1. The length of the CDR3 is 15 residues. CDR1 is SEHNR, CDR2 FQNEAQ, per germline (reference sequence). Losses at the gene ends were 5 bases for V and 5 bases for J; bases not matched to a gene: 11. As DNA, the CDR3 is TGTGCCAGCAGCCCACCCAGGGGGAACGGATATGGCTACACCTTC. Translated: CASSPPRGNGYGYTF.

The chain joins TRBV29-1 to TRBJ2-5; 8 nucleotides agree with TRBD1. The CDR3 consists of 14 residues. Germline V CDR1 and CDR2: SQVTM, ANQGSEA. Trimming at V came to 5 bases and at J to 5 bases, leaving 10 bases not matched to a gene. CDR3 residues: CSVRQGSPYETQYF. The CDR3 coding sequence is TGCAGCGTTCGACAGGGGAGTCCATACGAGACCCAGTACTTC.

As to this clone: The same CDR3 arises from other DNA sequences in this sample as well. CDR3 DNA sequence: TGTGCCAGCAGTGGGACAGGGAACAATCAGCCCCAGCATTTT. Protein: CASSGTGNNQPQHF. The V gene is TRBV25-1, the J gene TRBJ1-5, with 8 positions matching TRBD1. The germline gives CDR1 MGHDK, CDR2 SYGVNS. V trimming: 4 bases; J trimming: 3 bases; junction bases outside the gene matches: 2. This CDR3 comprises 14 residues.

The CDR3 coding sequence is TGCGCCAGCAGCGTAGTCGGGACTAGCGGGAGGGACCCCTACGAGCAGTACTTC. Translating it yields CASSVVGTSGRDPYEQYF. The chain combines TRBV5-1 with TRBJ2-7; 16 bases line up with TRBD2. CDR1 and CDR2 from the germline V gene are SGHRS and YFSETQ. CDR3 size: 18 residues. J lost 2 bases, V lost 4 bases, and 9 bases had no gene match.

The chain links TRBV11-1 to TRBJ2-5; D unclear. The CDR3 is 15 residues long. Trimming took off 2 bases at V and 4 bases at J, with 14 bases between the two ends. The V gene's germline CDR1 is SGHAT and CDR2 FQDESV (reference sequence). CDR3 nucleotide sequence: TGTGCCAGCAGCTTACATCAACTTGGTTCAGAGACCCAGTACTTC. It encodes CASSLHQLGSETQYF.

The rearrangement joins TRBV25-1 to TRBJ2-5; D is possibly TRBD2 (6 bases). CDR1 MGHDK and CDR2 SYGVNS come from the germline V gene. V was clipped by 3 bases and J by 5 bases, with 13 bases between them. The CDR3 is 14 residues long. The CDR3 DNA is TGTGCCAGCAGTGATACGGGAGTCGGGGAGACCCAGTACTTC. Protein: CASSDTGVGETQYF. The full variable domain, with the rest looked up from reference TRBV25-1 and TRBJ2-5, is EADIYQTPRYLVIGTGKKITLECSQTMGHDKMYWYQQDPGMELHLIHYSYGVNSTEKGDLSSESTVSRIRTEHFPLTLESARPSHTSQYLCASSDTGVGETQYFGPGTRLLVL.

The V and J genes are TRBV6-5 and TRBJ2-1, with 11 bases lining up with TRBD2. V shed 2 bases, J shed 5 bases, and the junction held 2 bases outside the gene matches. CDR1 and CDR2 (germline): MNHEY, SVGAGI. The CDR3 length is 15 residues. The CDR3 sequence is CASSYAGLADNEQFF. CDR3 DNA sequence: TGTGCCAGCAGTTACGCGGGACTAGCGGACAATGAGCAGTTCTTC.

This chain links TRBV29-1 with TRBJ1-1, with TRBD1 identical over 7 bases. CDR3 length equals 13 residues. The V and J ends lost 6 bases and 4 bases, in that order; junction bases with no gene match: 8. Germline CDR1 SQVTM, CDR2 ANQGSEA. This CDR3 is CSVRTGSPTEAFF. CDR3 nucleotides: TGCAGCGTCCGGACAGGATCCCCCACTGAAGCTTTCTTT. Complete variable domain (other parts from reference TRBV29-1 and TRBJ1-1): SAVISQKPSRDICQRGTSLTIQCQVDSQVTMMFWYRQQPGQSLTLIATANQGSEATYESGFVIDKFPISRPNLTFSTLTVSNMSPEDSSIYLCSVRTGSPTEAFFGQGTRLTVV.

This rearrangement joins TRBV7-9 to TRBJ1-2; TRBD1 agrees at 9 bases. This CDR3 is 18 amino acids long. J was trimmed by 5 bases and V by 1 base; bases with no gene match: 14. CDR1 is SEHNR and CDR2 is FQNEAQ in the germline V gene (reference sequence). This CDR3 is CASSLGVMNPGQGYGYTF. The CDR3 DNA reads TGTGCCAGCAGCTTAGGAGTGATGAATCCGGGACAGGGTTATGGCTACACCTTC. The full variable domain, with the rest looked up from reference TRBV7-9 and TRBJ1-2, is DTGVSQNPRHKITKRGQNVTFRCDPISEHNRLYWYRQTLGQGPEFLTYFQNEAQLEKSRLLSDRFSAERPKGSFSTLEIQRTEQGDSAMYLCASSLGVMNPGQGYGYTFGSGTRLTVV.

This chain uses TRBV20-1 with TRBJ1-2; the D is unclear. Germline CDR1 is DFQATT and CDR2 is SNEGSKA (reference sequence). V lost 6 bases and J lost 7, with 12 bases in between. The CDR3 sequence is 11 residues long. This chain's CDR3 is CSAVPRGGYTF. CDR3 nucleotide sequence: TGCAGTGCCGTACCGAGAGGTGGCTACACCTTC.

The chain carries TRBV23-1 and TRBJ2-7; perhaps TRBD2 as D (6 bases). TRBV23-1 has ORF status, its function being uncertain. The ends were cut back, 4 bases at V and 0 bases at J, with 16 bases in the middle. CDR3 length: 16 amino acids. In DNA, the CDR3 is TGCGCCAGCAGTCCCCGGTGGGGGGAGGCCTCCTACGAGCAGTACTTC. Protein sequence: CASSPRWGEASYEQYF.

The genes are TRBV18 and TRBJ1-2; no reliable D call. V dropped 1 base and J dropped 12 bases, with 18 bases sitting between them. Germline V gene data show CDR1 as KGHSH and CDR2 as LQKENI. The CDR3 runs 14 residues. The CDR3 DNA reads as TGTGCCAGCTCACCACTAGAGGGCCCAGAGTTGGACACCTTC. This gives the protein CASSPLEGPELDTF.